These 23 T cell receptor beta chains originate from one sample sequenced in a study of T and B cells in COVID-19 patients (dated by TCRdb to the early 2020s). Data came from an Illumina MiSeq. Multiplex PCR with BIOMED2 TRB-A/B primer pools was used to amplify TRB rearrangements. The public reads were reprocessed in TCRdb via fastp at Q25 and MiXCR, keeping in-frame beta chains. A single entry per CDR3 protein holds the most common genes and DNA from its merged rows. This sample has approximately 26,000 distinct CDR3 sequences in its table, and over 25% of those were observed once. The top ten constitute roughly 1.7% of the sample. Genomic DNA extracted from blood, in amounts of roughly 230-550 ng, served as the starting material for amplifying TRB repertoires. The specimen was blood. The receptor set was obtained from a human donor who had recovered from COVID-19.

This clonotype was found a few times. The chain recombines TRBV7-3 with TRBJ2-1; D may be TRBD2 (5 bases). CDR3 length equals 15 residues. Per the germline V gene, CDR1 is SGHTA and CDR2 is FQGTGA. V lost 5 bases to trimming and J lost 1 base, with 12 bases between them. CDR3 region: CASSPGGGSYNEQFF. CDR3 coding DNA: TGTGCCAGCAGCCCTGGTGGAGGATCCTACAATGAGCAGTTCTTC. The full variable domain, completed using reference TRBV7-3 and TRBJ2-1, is GAGVSQTPSNKVTEKGKYVELRCDPISGHTALYWYRQSLGQGPEFLIYFQGTGAADDSGLPNDRFFAVRPEGSVSTLKIQRTERGDSAVYLCASSPGGGSYNEQFFGPGTRLTVL.

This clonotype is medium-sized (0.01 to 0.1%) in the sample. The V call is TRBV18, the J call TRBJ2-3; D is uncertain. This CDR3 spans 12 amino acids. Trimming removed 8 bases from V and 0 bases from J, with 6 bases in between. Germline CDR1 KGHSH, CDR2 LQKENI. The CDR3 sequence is CASSPSTDTQYF. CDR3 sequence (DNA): TGTGCCAGCAGTCCAAGCACAGATACGCAGTATTTT. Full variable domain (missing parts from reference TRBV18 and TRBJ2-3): NAGVMQNPRHLVRRRGQEARLRCSPMKGHSHVYWYRQLPEEGLKFMVYLQKENIIDESGMPKERFSAEFPKEGPSILRIQQVVRGDSAAYFCASSPSTDTQYFGPGTRLTVL.

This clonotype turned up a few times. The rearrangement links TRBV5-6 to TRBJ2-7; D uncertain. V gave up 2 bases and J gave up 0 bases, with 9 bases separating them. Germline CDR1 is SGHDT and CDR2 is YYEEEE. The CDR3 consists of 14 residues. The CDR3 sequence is CASSFGRTSYEQYF. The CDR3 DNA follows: TGTGCCAGCAGCTTCGGGCGGACCTCCTACGAGCAGTACTTC.

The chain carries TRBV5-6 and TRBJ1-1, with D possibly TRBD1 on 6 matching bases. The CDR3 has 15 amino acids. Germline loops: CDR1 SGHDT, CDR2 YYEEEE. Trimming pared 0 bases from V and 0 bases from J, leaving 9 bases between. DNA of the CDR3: TGTGCCAGCAGCTTGGGGGCAGGGGTGAACACTGAAGCTTTCTTT. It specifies CASSLGAGVNTEAFF.

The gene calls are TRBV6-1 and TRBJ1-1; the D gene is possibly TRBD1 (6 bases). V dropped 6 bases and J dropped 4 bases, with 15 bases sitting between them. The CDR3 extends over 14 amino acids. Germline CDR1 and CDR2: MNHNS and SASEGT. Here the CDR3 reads CASRATGMSTEAFF. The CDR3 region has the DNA TGTGCCAGCAGGGCCACAGGGATGAGCACTGAAGCTTTCTTT.

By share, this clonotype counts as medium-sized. CDR3 nucleotide sequence: TGCAGCGTTGCAGCAATGACTAGCCTCAATGAGCAGTTCTTC. Its protein product is CSVAAMTSLNEQFF. V and J are TRBV29-1 and TRBJ2-1, with 7 nucleotides matching TRBD2. The CDR3 has 14 residues. Per germline, CDR1 SQVTM and CDR2 ANQGSEA. The V and J ends lost 4 bases and 6 bases, in that order; junction bases with no gene match: 9.

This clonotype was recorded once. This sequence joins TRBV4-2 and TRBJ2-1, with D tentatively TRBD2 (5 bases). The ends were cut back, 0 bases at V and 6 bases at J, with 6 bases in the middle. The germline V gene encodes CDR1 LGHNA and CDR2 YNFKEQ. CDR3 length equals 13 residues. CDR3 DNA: TGTGCCAGCAGCCAAGAGGCGGGCAATGAGCAGTTCTTC. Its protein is CASSQEAGNEQFF.

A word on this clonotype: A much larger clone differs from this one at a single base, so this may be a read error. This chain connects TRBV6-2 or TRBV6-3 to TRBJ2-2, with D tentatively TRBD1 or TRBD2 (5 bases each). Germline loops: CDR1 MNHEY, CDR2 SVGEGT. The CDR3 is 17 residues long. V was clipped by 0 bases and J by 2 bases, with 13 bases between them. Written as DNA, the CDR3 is TGTGCCAGCAGTTACTCGCGAGGGGTTTGTAACACCGGGGAGCTGTTTTTT. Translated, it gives CASSYSRGVCNTGELFF.

For the CDR3, the DNA is TGTGACTTCCAAGGGAATGCTGCCAATGAGCAGTTCTTC. This encodes CDFQGNAANEQFF. V usage is TRBV30 and J usage is TRBJ2-1; D not resolved. The CDR3 has 13 residues. Per germline, CDR1 GTSNPN and CDR2 SVGIG (reference sequence).

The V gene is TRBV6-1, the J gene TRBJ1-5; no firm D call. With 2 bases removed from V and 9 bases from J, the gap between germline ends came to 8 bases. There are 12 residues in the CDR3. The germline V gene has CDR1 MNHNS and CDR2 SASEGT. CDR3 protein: CASSESEGPQHF. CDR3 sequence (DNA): TGTGCCAGCAGTGAAAGTGAAGGGCCCCAGCATTTT.

In DNA, the CDR3 is TGTGCCAGCAGTTTACATCCCAGCTCCTACGAGCAGTACTTC. This encodes CASSLHPSSYEQYF. The J gene is TRBJ2-7, the V gene TRBV12-3 or TRBV12-4; no definite D call. The CDR3 loop spans 14 amino acids. V lost 2 bases, J lost 0 bases, and 8 bases lay in between.

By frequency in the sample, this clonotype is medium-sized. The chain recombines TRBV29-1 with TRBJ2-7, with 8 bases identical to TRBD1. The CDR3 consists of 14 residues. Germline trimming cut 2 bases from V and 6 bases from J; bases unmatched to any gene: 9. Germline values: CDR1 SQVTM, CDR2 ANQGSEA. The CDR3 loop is CSVEIRGLTSEQYF. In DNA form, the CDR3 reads TGCAGCGTTGAAATCAGGGGGCTAACTAGCGAGCAGTACTTC.

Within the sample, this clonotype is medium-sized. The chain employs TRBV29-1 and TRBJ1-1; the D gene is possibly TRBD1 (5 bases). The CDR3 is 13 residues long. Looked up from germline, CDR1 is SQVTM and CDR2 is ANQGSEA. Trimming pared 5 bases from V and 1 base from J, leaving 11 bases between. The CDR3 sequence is CSVQRGSNTEAFF. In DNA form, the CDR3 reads TGCAGCGTTCAGCGGGGCTCGAACACTGAAGCTTTCTTT.

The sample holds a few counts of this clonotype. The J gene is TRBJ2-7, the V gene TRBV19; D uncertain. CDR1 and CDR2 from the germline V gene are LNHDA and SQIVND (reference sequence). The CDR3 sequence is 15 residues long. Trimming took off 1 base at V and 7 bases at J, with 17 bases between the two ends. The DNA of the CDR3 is TGTGCCAGTAGTATAGTAGGTGTCCCGGGTGGAGAGCAGTACTTC. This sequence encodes CASSIVGVPGGEQYF.

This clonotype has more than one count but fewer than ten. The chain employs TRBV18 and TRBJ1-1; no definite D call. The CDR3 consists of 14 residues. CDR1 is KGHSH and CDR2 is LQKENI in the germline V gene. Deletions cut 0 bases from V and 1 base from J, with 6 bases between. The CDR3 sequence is CASSPPARNTEAFF. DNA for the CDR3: TGTGCCAGCTCACCACCCGCACGGAACACTGAAGCTTTCTTT.

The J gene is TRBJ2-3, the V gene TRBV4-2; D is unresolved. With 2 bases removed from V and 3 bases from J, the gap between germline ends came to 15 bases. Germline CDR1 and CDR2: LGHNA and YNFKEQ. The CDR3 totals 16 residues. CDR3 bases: TGTGCCAGCAGCCAATTTATTGGAGTGCCGACAGATACGCAGTATTTT. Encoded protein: CASSQFIGVPTDTQYF.

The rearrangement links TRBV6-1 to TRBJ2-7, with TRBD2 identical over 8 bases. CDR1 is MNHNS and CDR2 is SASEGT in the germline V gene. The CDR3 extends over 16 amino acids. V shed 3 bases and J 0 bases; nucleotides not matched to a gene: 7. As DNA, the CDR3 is TGTGCCAGCAGTGAGAGCGGGGGCAGGAGCTCCTACGAGCAGTACTTC. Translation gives CASSESGGRSSYEQYF.

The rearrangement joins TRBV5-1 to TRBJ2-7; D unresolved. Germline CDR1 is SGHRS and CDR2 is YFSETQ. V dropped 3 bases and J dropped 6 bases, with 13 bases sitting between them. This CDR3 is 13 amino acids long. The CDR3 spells CASSYGGTIEQYF. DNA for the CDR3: TGCGCCAGCAGCTACGGCGGAACGATCGAGCAGTACTTC.

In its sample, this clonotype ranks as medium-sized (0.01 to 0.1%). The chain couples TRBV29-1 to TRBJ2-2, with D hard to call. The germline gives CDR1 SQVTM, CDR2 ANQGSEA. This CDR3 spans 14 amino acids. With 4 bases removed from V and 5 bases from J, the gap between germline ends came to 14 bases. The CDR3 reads CSVALTARTGELFF. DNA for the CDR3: TGCAGCGTTGCATTGACGGCTCGGACCGGGGAGCTGTTTTTT.

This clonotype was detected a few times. The CDR3 protein is CASSPGTSGSYEQFF. CDR3 nucleotide sequence: TGTGCCAGCAGCCCAGGGACTAGCGGGAGTTATGAGCAGTTCTTC. The chain links TRBV27 to TRBJ2-1, with 14 nucleotides matching TRBD2. This CDR3 comprises 15 residues. Trimming took 6 bases from V and 8 from J; bases not matched to a gene: 6. CDR1 MNHEY and CDR2 SMNVEV come from the germline V gene (reference sequence).

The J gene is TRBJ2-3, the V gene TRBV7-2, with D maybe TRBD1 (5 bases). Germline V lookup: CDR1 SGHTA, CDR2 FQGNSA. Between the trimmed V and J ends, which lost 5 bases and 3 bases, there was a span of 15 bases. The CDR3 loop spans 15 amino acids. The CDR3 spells CASSPGQGETDTQYF. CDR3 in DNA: TGTGCCAGCAGCCCCGGTCAGGGTGAGACAGATACGCAGTATTTT.

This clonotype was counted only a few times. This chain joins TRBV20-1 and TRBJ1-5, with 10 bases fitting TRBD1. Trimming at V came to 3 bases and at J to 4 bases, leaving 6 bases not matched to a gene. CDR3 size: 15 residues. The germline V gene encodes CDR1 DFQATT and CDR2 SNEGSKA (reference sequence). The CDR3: CSASDGQGGNQPQHF. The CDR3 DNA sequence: TGCAGTGCTAGTGATGGACAGGGGGGGAATCAGCCCCAGCATTTT.

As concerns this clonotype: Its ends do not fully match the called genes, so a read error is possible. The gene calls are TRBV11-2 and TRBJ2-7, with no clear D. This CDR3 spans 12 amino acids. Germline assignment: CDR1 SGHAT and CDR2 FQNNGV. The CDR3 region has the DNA TGTGCCAGCAGCCCGTCCACCTACGAGCAGCACTTC. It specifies CASSPSTYEQHF.